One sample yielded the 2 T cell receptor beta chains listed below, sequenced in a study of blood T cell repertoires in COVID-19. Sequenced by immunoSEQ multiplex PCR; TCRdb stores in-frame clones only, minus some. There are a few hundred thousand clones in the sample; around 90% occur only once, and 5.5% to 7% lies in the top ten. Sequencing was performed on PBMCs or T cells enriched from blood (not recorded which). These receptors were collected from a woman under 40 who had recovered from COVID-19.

The DNA for the CDR3 is TGTGCCAGCAGCCGGACTAGCGGGCCCCCCGCTGAGCAGTTCTTC. This encodes CASSRTSGPPAEQFF. The V gene is TRBV7-9, the J gene TRBJ2-1, with TRBD2 identical over 11 bases. From germline, CDR1 is SEHNR and CDR2 FQNEAQ (reference sequence). CDR3 size: 15 residues. V trimming: 5 bases; J trimming: 9 bases; junction bases outside the gene matches: 9.

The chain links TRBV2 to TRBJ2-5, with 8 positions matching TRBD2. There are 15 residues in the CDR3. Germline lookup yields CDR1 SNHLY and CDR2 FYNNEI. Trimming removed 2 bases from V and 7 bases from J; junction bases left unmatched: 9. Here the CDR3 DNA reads TGTGCCAGCAGTGAATTGGGCGGGGGGCTAAGGACCCAGTACTTC. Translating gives CASSELGGGLRTQYF.